This T cell receptor (beta chain) is from a study of cytomegalovirus exposure and HLA in healthy donors. V was shortened by 6 bases and J by 4 bases, with 12 bases between the two germline ends. The V gene's germline CDR1 is SEHNR and CDR2 FQNEAQ (reference sequence). The CDR3 is 14 amino acids. TCRdb's table, derived via immunoSEQ multiplex PCR, lists solely in-frame clones and lacks some. The data show some 120,000 clones, with more than 70% seen just once and 1.4% to 1.5% held by the top ten. This chain joins TRBV7-9 and TRBJ2-2; maybe TRBD1 (7 bases). The receptor was isolated from a man younger than 45 in good health and CMV-seronegative. The specimen sequenced was PBMCs. CDR3 sequence: CASSPQGGTGELFF. The CDR3, as DNA: TGTGCCAGCAGTCCGCAGGGGGGCACCGGGGAGCTGTTTTTT.